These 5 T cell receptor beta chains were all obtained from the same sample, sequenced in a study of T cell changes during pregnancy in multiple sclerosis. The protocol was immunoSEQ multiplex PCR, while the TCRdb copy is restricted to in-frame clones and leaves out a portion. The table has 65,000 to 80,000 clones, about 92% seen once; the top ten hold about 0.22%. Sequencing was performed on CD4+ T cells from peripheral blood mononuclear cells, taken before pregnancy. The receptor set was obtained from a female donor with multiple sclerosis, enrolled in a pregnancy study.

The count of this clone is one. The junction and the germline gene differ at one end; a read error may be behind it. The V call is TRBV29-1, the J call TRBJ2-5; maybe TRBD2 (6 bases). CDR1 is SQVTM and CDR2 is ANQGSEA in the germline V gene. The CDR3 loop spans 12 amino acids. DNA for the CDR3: TGCAGCGTGGAAGCGGGTAGGGGGACCCAGTACTTC. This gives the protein CSVEAGRGTQYF.

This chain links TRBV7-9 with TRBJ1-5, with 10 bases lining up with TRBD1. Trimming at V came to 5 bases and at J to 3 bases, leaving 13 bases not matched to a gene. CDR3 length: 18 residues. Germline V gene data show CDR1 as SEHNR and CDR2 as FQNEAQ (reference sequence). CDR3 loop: CASSLEDRGRSINQPQHF. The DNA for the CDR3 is TGTGCCAGCAGCCTTGAAGACAGGGGGCGCAGTATCAATCAGCCCCAGCATTTT.

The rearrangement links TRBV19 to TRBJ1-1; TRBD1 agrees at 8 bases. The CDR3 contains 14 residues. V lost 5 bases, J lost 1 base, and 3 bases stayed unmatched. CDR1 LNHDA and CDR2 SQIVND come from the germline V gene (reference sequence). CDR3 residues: CASSSGTGNTEAFF. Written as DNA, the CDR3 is TGTGCCAGTAGTTCCGGGACAGGGAACACTGAAGCTTTCTTT.

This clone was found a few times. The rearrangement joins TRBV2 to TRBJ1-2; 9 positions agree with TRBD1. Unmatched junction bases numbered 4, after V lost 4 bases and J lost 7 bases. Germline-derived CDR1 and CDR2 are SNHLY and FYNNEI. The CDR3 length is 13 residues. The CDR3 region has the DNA TGTGCCAGCAGTGCACAGGGGGCGTTTGGCTACACCTTC. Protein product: CASSAQGAFGYTF.

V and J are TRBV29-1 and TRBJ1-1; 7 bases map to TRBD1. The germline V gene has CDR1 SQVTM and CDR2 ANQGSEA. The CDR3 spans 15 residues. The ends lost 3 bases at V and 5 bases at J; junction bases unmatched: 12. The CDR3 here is CSVDGGTVVGTEAFF. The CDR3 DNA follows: TGCAGCGTTGACGGAGGGACAGTCGTAGGGACTGAAGCTTTCTTT.